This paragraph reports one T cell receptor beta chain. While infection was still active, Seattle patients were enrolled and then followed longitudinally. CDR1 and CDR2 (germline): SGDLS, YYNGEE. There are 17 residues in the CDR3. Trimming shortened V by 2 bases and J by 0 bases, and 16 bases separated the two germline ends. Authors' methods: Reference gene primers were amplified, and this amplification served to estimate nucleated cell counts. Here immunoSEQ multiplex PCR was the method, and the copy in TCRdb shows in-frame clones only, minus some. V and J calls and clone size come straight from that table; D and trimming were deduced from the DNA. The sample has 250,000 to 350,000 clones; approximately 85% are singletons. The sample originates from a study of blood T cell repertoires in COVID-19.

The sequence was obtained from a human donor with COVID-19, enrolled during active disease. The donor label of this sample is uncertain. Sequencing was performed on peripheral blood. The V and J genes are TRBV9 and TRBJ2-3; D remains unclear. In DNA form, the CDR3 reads TGTGCCAGCAGCGTTAGACCGGCGGTGCCCAGCACAGATACGCAGTATTTT. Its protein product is CASSVRPAVPSTDTQYF.